The 13 T cell receptor beta chains presented below share a single source sample, sequenced in a study of blood T cell repertoires in COVID-19. Profiling relied on immunoSEQ multiplex PCR, and the TCRdb table lists in-frame clones only, not all of them. The sample lists under 2,000 clones, 69% seen once, with about a quarter in the top ten. The sample was peripheral blood. Receptors originate from a man aged 65-85 years with active COVID-19.

The V and J genes are TRBV10-3 and TRBJ2-2; TRBD2 is a possible D gene (6 bases). This CDR3 spans 14 amino acids. Germline CDR1 reads ENHRY; CDR2 reads SYGVKD. The V gene lost 6 bases and the J gene lost 0 bases, with 8 bases spanning the gap. CDR3 sequence reads: CAIRRGPNTGELFF. DNA of the CDR3: TGTGCCATCAGGCGGGGCCCGAACACCGGGGAGCTGTTTTTT.

V usage is TRBV7-9 and J usage is TRBJ2-5; TRBD2 aligns across 10 bases. Germline CDR1 and CDR2: SEHNR and FQNEAQ (reference sequence). The CDR3 is 14 amino acids. The CDR3 DNA reads as TGTGCTATAGCGGGGGGAGTGAAGATGGGGACCCAGTACTTC. This encodes CAIAGGVKMGTQYF.

This chain links TRBV10-1 with TRBJ2-3, with D possibly being TRBD1 (6 bases). The CDR3 covers 14 residues. V was trimmed by 4 bases and J by 2 bases, leaving 10 bases between them. Germline values: CDR1 WNHNN, CDR2 SYGVQD (reference sequence). CDR3 protein: CASSARGFTDTQYF. CDR3 bases: TGCGCCAGCAGTGCCAGGGGATTCACAGATACGCAGTATTTT.

The chain joins TRBV6-2 or TRBV6-3 to TRBJ1-1, with 8 nucleotides matching TRBD1. V was clipped by 5 bases and J by 0 bases; unmatched bases: 11. Germline values: CDR1 MNHEY, CDR2 SVGEGT. The CDR3 contains 17 residues. CDR3 sequence: CASSRIQGGRVNTEAFF. The CDR3 nucleotides read TGTGCCAGCAGTAGAATACAGGGGGGCCGAGTGAACACTGAAGCTTTCTTT.

This rearrangement joins TRBV4-3 to TRBJ2-3; D possibly corresponds to TRBD2 (5 bases). CDR3 size: 15 residues. Trimming left V 0 bases short and J 6 bases short, with 13 bases between. Germline-derived CDR1 and CDR2 are LGHNA and YSLEER. CDR3 in amino acids: CASSQEISVEDTQYF. CDR3 DNA sequence: TGCGCCAGCAGCCAAGAAATTAGCGTAGAGGATACGCAGTATTTT.

By its share, this clone is large. V and J are TRBV4-1 and TRBJ2-1; 8 bases match TRBD2. V shed 4 bases, J shed 3 bases, and the junction held 5 bases outside the gene matches. Germline lookup yields CDR1 MGHRA and CDR2 YSYEKL. This CDR3 is built from 15 residues. CDR3 residues: CASSLTSDYYNEQFF. The CDR3 DNA is TGCGCCAGCAGCCTGACTAGCGATTACTACAATGAGCAGTTCTTC.

This chain uses TRBV7-7 with TRBJ2-5; TRBD1 aligns across 11 bases. Germline V gene data show CDR1 as SSHAT and CDR2 as FNYEAQ (reference sequence). Trimming at V came to 4 bases and at J to 10 bases, leaving 8 bases not matched to a gene. This CDR3 is built from 14 residues. The CDR3 nucleotides are TGTGCCAGCAGCTCTCGGGACAGGGGGGCGGACCAGTACTTC. Its translation is CASSSRDRGADQYF.

This clone qualifies as large. V usage is TRBV7-9 and J usage is TRBJ1-2; no clear D. The germline gives CDR1 SEHNR, CDR2 FQNEAQ (reference sequence). The CDR3 contains 11 residues. Trimming shortened V by 5 bases and J by 10 bases, and 11 bases separated the two germline ends. Here the CDR3 DNA reads TGTGCCAGCAGCCCGACAATTTTCTACACCTTC. Its protein is CASSPTIFYTF.

This rearrangement joins TRBV27 to TRBJ1-1; D remains unclear. V lost 4 bases and J lost 6, with 9 bases in between. CDR3 length equals 12 residues. CDR1 and CDR2 (germline): MNHEY, SMNVEV (reference sequence). The CDR3 DNA reads as TGTGCCAGCAGTTCTGCCGGGTCTGAAGCTTTCTTT. It is translated as CASSSAGSEAFF.

This clone has a handful of counts. This chain connects TRBV6-2 or TRBV6-3 to TRBJ1-1; D perhaps matches TRBD1 (6 bases). Germline CDR1 and CDR2: MNHEY and SVGEGT. The CDR3 is made up of 13 amino acids. Trimming took off 2 bases at V and 4 bases at J, with 8 bases between the two ends. In DNA, the CDR3 is TGTGCCAGCAGTTACCAGGGGACCACTGAAGCTTTCTTT. It yields the protein CASSYQGTTEAFF.

V usage is TRBV6-6 and J usage is TRBJ1-2, with a weak D call TRBD1 (6 bases). The CDR3 consists of 16 residues. Germline lookup yields CDR1 MNHNY and CDR2 SVGAGI (reference sequence). With 0 bases removed from V and 4 bases from J, the gap between germline ends came to 15 bases. CDR3 coding DNA: TGTGCCAGCAGTTACTCGACGGGGGGCACGATCTATGGCTACACCTTC. Translation gives CASSYSTGGTIYGYTF.

This clone was recorded only once. The CDR3, as DNA: TGTGCCAGCAGATCCCAAAACACAGATACGCAGTATTTT. This sequence encodes CASRSQNTDTQYF. The chain couples TRBV27 to TRBJ2-3; D is ambiguous. Trimming took off 6 bases at V and 2 bases at J, with 9 bases between the two ends. The CDR3 loop spans 13 amino acids. CDR1 MNHEY and CDR2 SMNVEV come from the germline V gene (reference sequence).

The chain has TRBV12-5 and TRBJ2-7, with TRBD2 identical over 11 bases. The CDR3 totals 18 residues. Trimming at V came to 2 bases and at J to 3 bases, leaving 12 bases not matched to a gene. From germline, CDR1 is LGHNT and CDR2 FRNRAP. The CDR3 protein is CASGLSTSGRGLFYEQYF. CDR3 DNA: TGTGCTAGTGGTTTGTCTACTAGCGGGAGAGGACTTTTCTACGAGCAGTACTTC.